The 30 T cell receptor beta chains reported below all come from one sample, sequenced in a study of OX40 agonist ivuxolimab in advanced cancers. This table comes from immunoSEQ multiplex PCR, and its TCRdb copy is limited to in-frame clones, with some not included. The sample records some 64,000 clones, 83% being singletons. The sample was CD4+ or CD8+ T cells sorted from blood, taken in a trial of the OX40 agonist ivuxolimab. The receptor source for this set is an adult with an advanced solid tumor such as melanoma, head and neck, liver or kidney cancer.

In its sample, this clone was seen a few times. This chain connects TRBV6-5 to TRBJ1-2; possibly TRBD1 for D (5 bases). The CDR3 runs 12 residues. V lost 6 bases to trimming and J lost 5 bases, with 10 bases between them. CDR1 is MNHEY, CDR2 SVGAGI, per germline. DNA of the CDR3: TGTGCCAGCAGGACGGAGGGGTATGGCTACACCTTC. This translates into CASRTEGYGYTF.

V is TRBV27 and J is TRBJ2-7; 14 bases agree with TRBD2. The CDR3 loop spans 15 amino acids. Germline CDR1 MNHEY, CDR2 SMNVEV (reference sequence). J gave up 9 bases and V 6 bases, and 10 bases lay outside the gene matches. The DNA of the CDR3 is TGTGCCAGCAGCACCGGGACTAGCGGGAGAATTGCGCAGTACTTC. Protein: CASSTGTSGRIAQYF.

This clone has just one count. This chain uses TRBV6-1 with TRBJ2-3, with D maybe TRBD2 (5 bases). The ends were cut back, 4 bases at V and 6 bases at J, with 20 bases in the middle. The CDR3 is 16 amino acids. The germline CDR1 and CDR2 sequences are MNHNS and SASEGT. The CDR3 sequence is CASSGKRGLGFDTQYF. For the CDR3, the DNA is TGTGCCAGCAGTGGAAAGCGAGGACTGGGGTTCGATACGCAGTATTTT.

The chain employs TRBV28 and TRBJ1-2, with D possibly being TRBD1 (6 bases). The CDR3 has 14 residues. Between the trimmed V and J ends, which lost 8 bases and 4 bases, there was a span of 17 bases. The germline CDR1 and CDR2 sequences are MDHEN and SYDVKM. In DNA, the CDR3 is TGTGCCAGCTCCCTTGGGGGGGCCTCCTATGGCTACACCTTC. It is translated as CASSLGGASYGYTF.

V gene TRBV2 combines with J gene TRBJ2-4; maybe TRBD1 (5 bases). Trimming took 5 bases from V and 0 from J, leaving 11 bases between them. Germline V lookup: CDR1 SNHLY, CDR2 FYNNEI. This CDR3 has 15 amino acids. CDR3 DNA sequence: TGTGCCAGCAGTCCGACAGTTATAGCCAAAAACATTCAGTACTTC. Translation gives CASSPTVIAKNIQYF.

This chain uses TRBV6-5 with TRBJ1-3, with TRBD1 matching 8 bases. With 7 bases clipped from V and 1 base from J, the junction kept 3 bases outside the gene matches. This CDR3 has 14 residues. The V gene's germline CDR1 is MNHEY and CDR2 SVGAGI. The CDR3 loop reads CASTGGGSGNTIYF. In DNA form, the CDR3 reads TGTGCCAGCACAGGGGGCGGTTCTGGAAACACCATATATTTT.

This clone was counted once. The gene calls are TRBV19 and TRBJ2-1; possible D gene TRBD1, 6 bases. CDR1 and CDR2 from the germline V gene are LNHDA and SQIVND (reference sequence). This CDR3 comprises 17 residues. V gave up 3 bases and J gave up 0 bases, with 15 bases separating them. The CDR3 coding sequence is TGTGCCAGTAGTATTAAGGGTCAGGGGAGCTCCTACAATGAGCAGTTCTTC. Translated: CASSIKGQGSSYNEQFF.

The rearrangement uses TRBV6-6 and TRBJ2-7; D ambiguous. This CDR3 is 14 amino acids long. With 4 bases removed from V and 0 bases from J, the gap between germline ends came to 10 bases. CDR1 MNHNY and CDR2 SVGAGI come from the germline V gene (reference sequence). In DNA, the CDR3 is TGTGCCAGCAGTTTCAACTCCCTCTCCTACGAGCAGTACTTC. This gives the protein CASSFNSLSYEQYF.

The chain employs TRBV5-4 and TRBJ1-1; D is ambiguous. V was trimmed by 1 base and J by 1 base, leaving 5 bases between them. Germline loops: CDR1 SGHNT, CDR2 YYREEE (reference sequence). There are 13 residues in the CDR3. The CDR3 bases are TGTGCCAGCAGCTTGAGTCGGAACACTGAAGCTTTCTTT. Translated, it gives CASSLSRNTEAFF.

The rearrangement links TRBV6-5 to TRBJ1-3; D gene ambiguous. CDR3 length equals 14 residues. Trimming left V 4 bases short and J 0 bases short, with 7 bases between. Germline assignment: CDR1 MNHEY and CDR2 SVGAGI. CDR3 protein: CASSFSNSGNTIYF. In DNA, the CDR3 is TGTGCCAGCAGTTTCAGCAACTCTGGAAACACCATATATTTT.

This chain links TRBV5-4 with TRBJ1-1; 7 bases are shared with TRBD1. There are 13 residues in the CDR3. The junction had 3 bases not matched to a gene; V was cut back by 4 bases and J by 3 bases. Germline V gene lookup returns CDR1 SGHNT and CDR2 YYREEE (reference sequence). This chain's CDR3 is CASSQDRYTEAFF. As DNA, the CDR3 is TGTGCCAGCAGCCAGGACAGGTACACTGAAGCTTTCTTT.

This chain connects TRBV27 to TRBJ2-3, with D perhaps TRBD2 (5 bases). Germline V lookup: CDR1 MNHEY, CDR2 SMNVEV (reference sequence). Trimming removed 0 bases at V and 6 bases at J, with 7 bases between. The CDR3 runs to 13 residues. CDR3 bases: TGTGCCAGCAGTTTATCGACGGGGGATACGCAGTATTTT. Translating gives CASSLSTGDTQYF.

As DNA, the CDR3 is TGCGCCAGCAACCGGGGGACAGTAGGCACCGGGGAGCTGTTTTTT. This encodes CASNRGTVGTGELFF. V is TRBV5-1 and J is TRBJ2-2; possible D gene TRBD1, 7 bases. CDR1 is SGHRS and CDR2 is YFSETQ in the germline V gene. V was shortened by 6 bases and J by 4 bases, with 16 bases between the two germline ends. There are 15 residues in the CDR3.

V gene TRBV11-3 combines with J gene TRBJ2-5; D is unclear. The germline gives CDR1 SGHNT, CDR2 YENEEA. Trimming cost V 0 bases and J 4 bases, with 9 bases left between them. CDR3 length: 14 residues. CDR3 sequence: CASSLDRYGETQYF. The CDR3 DNA sequence: TGTGCCAGCAGCTTAGATCGGTATGGAGAGACCCAGTACTTC.

The count of this clone is one. The chain links TRBV20-1 to TRBJ2-5; D not resolved. CDR1 is DFQATT, CDR2 SNEGSKA, per germline (reference sequence). CDR3 length: 11 amino acids. Trimming took off 6 bases at V and 2 bases at J, with 7 bases between the two ends. The CDR3 here is CSAGGQETQYF. CDR3 sequence (DNA): TGCAGTGCGGGCGGACAAGAGACCCAGTACTTC.

The rearrangement links TRBV7-6 to TRBJ2-7, with 9 bases matching TRBD1. The CDR3 contains 15 residues. In germline, CDR1 is SGHVS, CDR2 FNYEAQ. The J segment lost 5 bases and the V segment lost 5 bases, leaving 10 bases of the junction unmatched. The CDR3 is CASSPLPGQGNEQYF. The CDR3 nucleotides read TGTGCCAGCAGCCCACTCCCGGGACAGGGAAACGAGCAGTACTTC.

The chain uses TRBV2 and TRBJ2-2, with unresolved D. Germline loops: CDR1 SNHLY, CDR2 FYNNEI. This CDR3 is built from 13 residues. The ends were cut back, 7 bases at V and 6 bases at J, with 12 bases in the middle. CDR3 in DNA: TGTGCCAGCACGCTAGAGGCGTCCGGGGAGCTGTTTTTT. Encoded protein: CASTLEASGELFF.

The DNA of the CDR3 is TGTGCCAGCAGTTTAGCGGGAGGTTCCCACGAGCAGTACTTC. Translated, it gives CASSLAGGSHEQYF. V and J are TRBV6-1 and TRBJ2-7, with 10 positions matching TRBD2. V dropped 5 bases and J dropped 5; count of bases not matched to a gene: 6. Germline V lookup: CDR1 MNHNS, CDR2 SASEGT. This CDR3 is built from 14 residues.

The chain has TRBV6-5 and TRBJ2-7, with D hard to call. The V end was cut by 6 bases, the J end by 0 bases, with 9 bases between. Germline CDR1 reads MNHEY; CDR2 reads SVGAGI. The CDR3 is 13 residues long. The CDR3 protein is CASRPTASYEQYF. In DNA, the CDR3 is TGTGCCAGCAGACCTACCGCCTCCTACGAGCAGTACTTC.

This clone was picked up one time. V and J are TRBV9 and TRBJ2-5, with 7 bases lining up with TRBD2. Trimming removed 0 bases from V and 7 bases from J; junction bases left unmatched: 9. The germline V gene has CDR1 SGDLS and CDR2 YYNGEE. The CDR3 sequence is 15 residues long. The chain's CDR3 is CASSVDGGGFGTQYF. CDR3 in DNA: TGTGCCAGCAGCGTAGATGGGGGAGGGTTTGGGACCCAGTACTTC.

This clone was seen a handful of times. The chain combines TRBV6-1 with TRBJ2-1; 8 bases line up with TRBD2. Germline trimming cut 6 bases from V and 6 bases from J; bases unmatched to any gene: 7. This CDR3 is 14 amino acids long. Germline V gene lookup returns CDR1 MNHNS and CDR2 SASEGT. CDR3 DNA: TGTGCCAGCAGGGAACCGGGACTAGGCAATGAGCAGTTCTTC. Its protein is CASREPGLGNEQFF.

The genes are TRBV10-3 and TRBJ2-3, with TRBD2 matching 7 bases. V dropped 7 bases and J dropped 5; count of bases not matched to a gene: 9. The CDR3 totals 14 residues. Germline CDR1 reads ENHRY; CDR2 reads SYGVKD. The CDR3 sequence is CAIKYGGVGDTQYF. CDR3 coding DNA: TGTGCCATCAAATATGGGGGGGTAGGAGATACGCAGTATTTT.

This chain joins TRBV12-5 and TRBJ2-6; D may be TRBD1 (5 bases). Germline values: CDR1 LGHNT, CDR2 FRNRAP. This CDR3 has 18 amino acids. With 5 bases removed from V and 5 bases from J, the gap between germline ends came to 22 bases. The CDR3 reads CASGLKGAGQSRANVLTF. The DNA for the CDR3 is TGTGCTAGTGGTCTCAAAGGTGCAGGACAAAGTCGGGCCAACGTCCTGACTTTC. Full variable domain (missing parts from reference TRBV12-5 and TRBJ2-6): DARVTQTPRHKVTEMGQEVTMRCQPILGHNTVFWYRQTMMQGLELLAYFRNRAPLDDSGMPKDRFSAEMPDATLATLKIQPSEPRDSAVYFCASGLKGAGQSRANVLTFGAGSRLTVL.

CDR3 amino acids: CASSERSQHHYEQYF. For the CDR3, the DNA is TGTGCCAGCAGTGAAAGATCTCAGCACCACTACGAGCAGTACTTC. The chain couples TRBV6-1 to TRBJ2-7; no clear D gene. The V end was cut by 2 bases, the J end by 3 bases, with 14 bases between. The CDR3 spans 15 residues. Looked up from germline, CDR1 is MNHNS and CDR2 is SASEGT.

The chain joins TRBV7-3 to TRBJ2-5, with D perhaps TRBD2 (7 bases). This CDR3 has 14 residues. Trimming stripped 4 bases from V and 4 bases from J, with 13 bases between. Germline V gene sequence: CDR1 SGHTA, CDR2 FQGTGA. In DNA, the CDR3 is TGTGCCAGCAGCTCACAGGGAGGGTCAGAGACCCAGTACTTC. The encoded protein is CASSSQGGSETQYF.

V and J are TRBV11-2 and TRBJ1-2; no definite D call. The V end lost 5 bases, the J end lost 5 bases, and 21 bases lay between the germline ends. Germline V lookup: CDR1 SGHAT, CDR2 FQNNGV. The CDR3 runs 16 residues. The CDR3 nucleotides read TGTGCCAGCAGCCCTCTTCCCCCGCAAGGGCCTTATGGCTACACCTTC. It codes for CASSPLPPQGPYGYTF.

This chain links TRBV5-1 with TRBJ2-1; D unclear. CDR1 SGHRS and CDR2 YFSETQ come from the germline V gene. Between the trimmed V and J ends, which lost 4 bases and 0 bases, there was a span of 14 bases. The CDR3 totals 16 residues. The CDR3 region has the DNA TGCGCCAGCAGCCCCCTGAGTTGGGCCTCCTACAATGAGCAGTTCTTC. Its translation: CASSPLSWASYNEQFF.

CDR3 region: CASSLGGEYEKLFF. CDR3 DNA sequence: TGTGCCAGCAGCTTAGGGGGGGAGTATGAAAAACTGTTTTTT. This chain joins TRBV7-8 and TRBJ1-4; TRBD1 is a possible D gene (5 bases). Germline V lookup: CDR1 SGHVS, CDR2 FQNEAQ. With 1 base removed from V and 6 bases from J, the gap between germline ends came to 9 bases. CDR3 size: 14 residues.

V and J are TRBV6-1 and TRBJ1-2; D might be TRBD1 (5 bases). Germline values: CDR1 MNHNS, CDR2 SASEGT. CDR3 length equals 15 residues. The germline V and J ends were trimmed by 0 bases and 4 bases, with 12 bases remaining between them. CDR3: CASSEARGPTYGYTF. The CDR3 DNA reads TGTGCCAGCAGTGAAGCGAGGGGTCCCACCTATGGCTACACCTTC.

V gene TRBV5-4 combines with J gene TRBJ1-3, with a weak D call TRBD1 (5 bases). V shed 4 bases and J shed 3 bases, with 17 bases lying between them. This CDR3 spans 16 amino acids. CDR1 SGHNT and CDR2 YYREEE come from the germline V gene (reference sequence). The CDR3 DNA is TGTGCCAGCAGCCCCTGGGGGGACGGGCATGGAAACACCATATATTTT. It encodes CASSPWGDGHGNTIYF.